Listed here is a single T cell receptor (beta chain). Its antigen is unknown. Together with a sample-barcoded 5' primer, a J-beta primer mix was included in a second PCR lasting about 6 to 12 cycles. Each cDNA was tagged by a template-switch adaptor containing 12 random nucleotides. At least 2.5 million CDR3-containing paired-end reads were obtained per sample. A single record per CDR3 protein comes from TCRdb applying MiXCR to the 5' RACE reads. The sample lists around 780,000 distinct CDR3 sequences; around three fifths were seen once. Per-sample PBMC isolation yielded at least 6.5 million cells. These data come from a study of blood T cells in healthy people across ages. Study-wide findings and caveats: Donors of long life had a larger count of naive CD4+ cells and greater diversity than aged donors.

V gave up 4 bases and J gave up 4 bases, with 19 bases separating them. The CDR3 is made up of 16 amino acids. Germline CDR1 reads SGHTA; CDR2 reads FQGNSA. The chain employs TRBV7-2 and TRBJ1-1; the D gene is possibly TRBD1 (5 bases). The specimen was blood. This sequence originates from a middle-aged man in good health. CDR3 nucleotides: TGTGCCAGCAGCTCCACCGTGCCAGGGATTGGCACTGAAGCTTTCTTT. This codes for CASSSTVPGIGTEAFF. Using reference TRBV7-2 and TRBJ1-1 for the parts outside the CDR3, the full variable domain is GAGVSQSPSNKVTEKGKDVELRCDPISGHTALYWYRQSLGQGLEFLIYFQGNSAPDKSGLPSDRFSAERTGGSVSTLTIQRTQQEDSAVYLCASSSTVPGIGTEAFFGQGTRLTVV.